The table lists the clone carrying this T cell receptor (beta chain) with a few counts. This specimen comes from a study of CD8+ T cells in alopecia areata. Investigators isolated RNA and reverse transcribed it into cDNA to act as the sequencing template. Repertoires were generated with immunoSEQ multiplex PCR, while TCRdb's copy carries only in-frame clones and drops some. The repertoire holds fewer than 200,000 clones, with less than 80% as singletons. The starting material was CD8+ T cells sorted from blood, obtained at week 0. The clonotype comes from a human donor with alopecia areata.

As DNA, the CDR3 is TGTGCCACCAGCAGAGTTCCAGGGGGCAACTACAATGAGCAGTTCTTC. This codes for CATSRVPGGNYNEQFF. This chain connects TRBV15 to TRBJ2-1, with 8 bases identical to TRBD1. In germline, CDR1 is LNHNV, CDR2 YYDKDF (reference sequence). The CDR3 totals 16 residues. V gave up 1 base and J gave up 3 bases; unmatched junction bases: 5. The whole variable domain, filled in from reference TRBV15 and TRBJ2-1, reads DAMVIQNPRYQVTQFGKPVTLSCSQTLNHNVMYWYQQKSSQAPKLLFHYYDKDFNNEADTPDNFQSRRPNTSFCFLDIRSPGLGDTAMYLCATSRVPGGNYNEQFFGPGTRLTVL.